A single sample is the source of the 20 T cell receptor beta chains below, sequenced in a study of response to subunit inactivated influenza vaccine. TCRdb reanalysed the RT-PCR reads using MiXCR and keeps one entry per CDR3 protein. The sample includes a few hundred thousand distinct CDR3 sequences, 11% of them seen just once. The sequences come from PBMCs from blood, collected roughly 45 days after vaccination. The receptors shown here come from a man in his forties or fifties who received an inactivated influenza vaccine.

DNA of the CDR3: TGCGCCAGCAGCTTGGATCCTAGCGGGGCCGGGGAGCTGTTTTTT. Encoded protein: CASSLDPSGAGELFF. V is TRBV5-1 and J is TRBJ2-2, with 9 bases identical to TRBD2. The CDR3 extends over 15 amino acids. CDR1 SGHRS and CDR2 YFSETQ come from the germline V gene. The J segment lost 6 bases and the V segment lost 0 bases, leaving 3 bases of the junction unmatched.

The chain has TRBV10-3 and TRBJ2-1; TRBD1 matches 11 bases. This CDR3 region has 14 residues. From germline, CDR1 is ENHRY and CDR2 SYGVKD. V dropped 7 bases and J dropped 5; count of bases not matched to a gene: 4. The CDR3 bases are TGTGCCATCAACCCGGGACAGGGGGACAATGAGCAGTTCTTC. Protein: CAINPGQGDNEQFF.

V is TRBV4-3 and J is TRBJ2-7; 7 nucleotides align to TRBD1. CDR3 length equals 14 residues. The germline V gene encodes CDR1 LGHNA and CDR2 YSLEER. The ends lost 3 bases at V and 6 bases at J; junction bases unmatched: 8. CDR3 protein: CASSHRQGLGEQYF. Here the CDR3 DNA reads TGCGCCAGCAGCCACAGACAGGGTCTAGGCGAGCAGTACTTC.

The sample holds a few counts of this clonotype. The V call is TRBV7-9, the J call TRBJ2-1, with D possibly being TRBD1 (5 bases). Trimming removed 3 bases at V and 9 bases at J, with 15 bases between. CDR3 length: 14 amino acids. Germline V gene sequence: CDR1 SEHNR, CDR2 FQNEAQ (reference sequence). Written as DNA, the CDR3 is TGTGCCAGCAGCTTCGGTTCACCTGGGGCTGAGCAGTTCTTC. Encoded protein: CASSFGSPGAEQFF.

The chain carries TRBV27 and TRBJ2-1, with D perhaps TRBD2 (6 bases). CDR3 length: 16 amino acids. Germline V gives CDR1 MNHEY, CDR2 SMNVEV (reference sequence). The V gene lost 1 base and the J gene lost 0 bases, with 10 bases spanning the gap. CDR3 region: CASSLLVGGSYNEQFF. CDR3 DNA: TGTGCCAGCAGTTTATTGGTGGGGGGCTCCTACAATGAGCAGTTCTTC.

This clonotype was detected a few times. The chain links TRBV12-3 or TRBV12-4 to TRBJ2-3; TRBD2 agrees at 8 bases. This CDR3 region has 16 residues. The trim removed 2 bases at V and 2 bases at J, leaving 6 bases unmatched. DNA of the CDR3: TGTGCCAGCAGTTTATTCGGACTAGCAGTCACAGATACGCAGTATTTT. Its translation: CASSLFGLAVTDTQYF.

Many counts were recorded for this clonotype. The V call is TRBV5-1, the J call TRBJ1-4; D remains unclear. V shed 0 bases and J shed 0 bases, with 9 bases lying between them. The CDR3 is 16 residues long. From germline, CDR1 is SGHRS and CDR2 YFSETQ. DNA of the CDR3: TGCGCCAGCAGCTTGGGCGGGATTGCAACTAATGAAAAACTGTTTTTT. Amino acids: CASSLGGIATNEKLFF.

The V call is TRBV27, the J call TRBJ1-5; unclear D gene. This CDR3 is built from 15 residues. Trimming stripped 6 bases from V and 0 bases from J, with 12 bases between. In germline, CDR1 is MNHEY, CDR2 SMNVEV (reference sequence). The CDR3 protein is CASRPRIYSNQPQHF. The DNA of the CDR3 is TGTGCCAGCAGACCCAGAATCTATAGCAATCAGCCCCAGCATTTT.

This clonotype was detected a few times. V is TRBV3-1 and J is TRBJ1-5; no reliable D call. The CDR3 is 14 amino acids. Deletions cut 1 base from V and 1 base from J, with 5 bases between. Germline assignment: CDR1 LGHDT and CDR2 YNNKEL (reference sequence). CDR3 DNA: TGTGCCAGCAGCCAAGCAATAAGCAATCAGCCCCAGCATTTT. As protein: CASSQAISNQPQHF. Full variable domain (remainder filled in from reference TRBV3-1 and TRBJ1-5): DTAVSQTPKYLVTQMGNDKSIKCEQNLGHDTMYWYKQDSKKFLKIMFSYNNKELIINETVPNRFSPKSPDKAHLNLHINSLELGDSAVYFCASSQAISNQPQHFGDGTRLSIL.

This clonotype has ten or more counts. CDR3 protein: CASSPTGTGYSEQYF. In nucleotides, the CDR3 is TGTGCCAGCAGTCCCACAGGGACAGGGTATTCCGAGCAGTACTTC. This chain joins TRBV28 and TRBJ2-7, with 9 bases aligning to TRBD1. The germline CDR1 and CDR2 sequences are MDHEN and SYDVKM. V shed 5 bases, J shed 6 bases, and the junction held 11 bases outside the gene matches. The CDR3 has 15 amino acids.

CDR3 sequence reads: CASSDFGTANQYF. Here the CDR3 DNA reads TGTGCCAGCAGTGATTTCGGGACAGCCAATCAGTACTTC. The chain combines TRBV6-1 with TRBJ2-7; 7 bases align to TRBD1. Unmatched junction bases numbered 9, after V lost 3 bases and J lost 10 bases. This CDR3 is 13 amino acids long. Germline-derived CDR1 and CDR2 are MNHNS and SASEGT.

The V call is TRBV12-3 or TRBV12-4, the J call TRBJ2-7; no clear D. The CDR3 consists of 14 residues. Deletions cut 3 bases from V and 2 bases from J, with 11 bases between. The CDR3 DNA sequence: TGTGCCAGCAGTTTTTCCCGAACCCCCTACGAGCAGTACTTC. Its translation is CASSFSRTPYEQYF.

J is TRBJ2-1 and V is TRBV5-1, with 8 bases fitting TRBD2. The V segment lost 1 base and the J segment 2 bases; nucleotides outside the gene matches: 14. This CDR3 has 19 residues. The germline gives CDR1 SGHRS, CDR2 YFSETQ. Here the CDR3 DNA reads TGCGCCAGCAGCTTGAAGTTTGTCGCCGGGGGGGAACCCTACAATGAGCAGTTCTTC. Protein sequence: CASSLKFVAGGEPYNEQFF. Full variable domain (outside the CDR3, taken from reference TRBV5-1 and TRBJ2-1): KAGVTQTPRYLIKTRGQQVTLSCSPISGHRSVSWYQQTPGQGLQFLFEYFSETQRNKGNFPGRFSGRQFSNSRSEMNVSTLELGDSALYLCASSLKFVAGGEPYNEQFFGPGTRLTVL.

The chain uses TRBV6-1 and TRBJ2-1; 11 bases align to TRBD2. CDR3 length equals 13 residues. The trim removed 7 bases at V and 7 bases at J, leaving 3 bases unmatched. Germline CDR1 is MNHNS and CDR2 is SASEGT. This CDR3 reads CASKTSGANEQFF. The CDR3 nucleotides are TGTGCCAGCAAGACTAGCGGGGCTAATGAGCAGTTCTTC.

The V call is TRBV7-9, the J call TRBJ2-7, with 10 positions matching TRBD1. The CDR3 is made up of 15 amino acids. J gave up 4 bases and V 5 bases, and 8 bases lay outside the gene matches. Germline assignment: CDR1 SEHNR and CDR2 FQNEAQ (reference sequence). The CDR3 DNA reads as TGTGCCAGCAGCCTCCGTGAGGGACAGGGGTACGAGCAGTACTTC. Protein: CASSLREGQGYEQYF.

The chain combines TRBV9 with TRBJ2-2, with D unclear. The CDR3 covers 14 residues. Trimming shortened V by 1 base and J by 4 bases, and 8 bases separated the two germline ends. Germline V CDR1 and CDR2: SGDLS, YYNGEE. Here the CDR3 DNA reads TGTGCCAGCAGCGTAAGTTACACCACCGGGGAGCTGTTTTTT. Protein product: CASSVSYTTGELFF.

This chain's CDR3 is CASSYTDSYGYTF. CDR3 coding DNA: TGTGCCAGCAGTTACACTGACAGCTATGGCTACACCTTC. The chain uses TRBV6-2 or TRBV6-3 and TRBJ1-2; a weak D match, TRBD1 (5 bases). CDR1 and CDR2 from the germline V gene are MNHEY and SVGEGT. Trimming pared 2 bases from V and 4 bases from J, leaving 8 bases between. The CDR3 totals 13 residues.

V gene TRBV11-2 combines with J gene TRBJ2-3; 10 bases align to TRBD1. The CDR3 length is 14 residues. The V gene end was trimmed by 5 bases and the J gene end by 6 bases; junction bases not matched to a gene: 5. The germline CDR1 and CDR2 sequences are SGHAT and FQNNGV. The CDR3 reads CASSVRTGGDTQYF. The CDR3 DNA sequence: TGTGCCAGCAGCGTCCGGACAGGGGGGGATACGCAGTATTTT. The whole variable domain, remainder taken from reference TRBV11-2 and TRBJ2-3, is EAGVAQSPRYKIIEKRQSVAFWCNPISGHATLYWYQQILGQGPKLLIQFQNNGVVDDSQLPKDRFSAERLKGVDSTLKIQPAKLEDSAVYLCASSVRTGGDTQYFGPGTRLTVL.

This clonotype has ten or more counts. The genes are TRBV20-1 and TRBJ2-3, with 9 bases identical to TRBD2. The CDR3 totals 14 residues. In germline, CDR1 is DFQATT, CDR2 SNEGSKA (reference sequence). With V trimmed by 6 bases and J by 3 bases, 7 bases remained unmatched. The CDR3 DNA reads TGCAGTGCCCGGAACAGCGGGAGGACAGATACGCAGTATTTT. It yields the protein CSARNSGRTDTQYF.

The CDR3 is CAWSKGTSGDEQYF. The CDR3 region has the DNA TGTGCCTGGAGTAAAGGGACTAGTGGGGACGAGCAGTACTTC. This rearrangement joins TRBV30 to TRBJ2-7, with 8 positions matching TRBD2. This CDR3 has 14 amino acids. V trimming: 2 bases; J trimming: 5 bases; junction bases outside the gene matches: 8. Germline CDR1 is GTSNPN and CDR2 is SVGIG (reference sequence).